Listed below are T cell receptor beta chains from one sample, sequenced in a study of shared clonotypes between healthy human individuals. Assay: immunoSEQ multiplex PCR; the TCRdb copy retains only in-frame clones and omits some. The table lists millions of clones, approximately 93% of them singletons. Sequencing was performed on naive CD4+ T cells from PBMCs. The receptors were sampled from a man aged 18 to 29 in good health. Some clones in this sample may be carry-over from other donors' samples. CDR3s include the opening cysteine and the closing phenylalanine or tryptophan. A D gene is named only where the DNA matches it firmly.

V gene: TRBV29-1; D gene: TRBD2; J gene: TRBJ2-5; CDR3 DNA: TGCAGCGTTGACGGGACTAGCGGCCAAGAGACCCAGTACTTC; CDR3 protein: CSVDGTSGQETQYF
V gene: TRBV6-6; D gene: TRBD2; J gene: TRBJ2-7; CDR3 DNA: TGTGCCAGCAGTTTAGCGGGAGGGACAGCCCCCTACGAGCAGTACTTC; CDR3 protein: CASSLAGGTAPYEQYF
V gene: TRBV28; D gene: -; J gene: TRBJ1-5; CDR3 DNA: TGTGCCAGCAGTCCCACCACAGGGATCCAGCCCCAGCATTTT; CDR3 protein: CASSPTTGIQPQHF
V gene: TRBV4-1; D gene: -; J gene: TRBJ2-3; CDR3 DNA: TGCGCCAGCAGCCAAGCGGCCCGCGCCTGGCCAGATACGCAGTATTTT; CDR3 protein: CASSQAARAWPDTQYF
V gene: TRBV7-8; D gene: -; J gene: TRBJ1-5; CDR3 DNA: TGTGCCAGCAGCTTATCGGGAGGGGCGGGAAATCAGCCCCAGCATTTT; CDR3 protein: CASSLSGGAGNQPQHF
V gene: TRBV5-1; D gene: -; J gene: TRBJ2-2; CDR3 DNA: TGCGCCAGCAGCTTGGATCCAGTGAACACCGGGGAGCTGTTTTTT; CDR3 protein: CASSLDPVNTGELFF
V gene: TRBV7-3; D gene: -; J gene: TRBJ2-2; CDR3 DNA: TGTGCCAGCGCCTTCGGGTACACCGGGGAGCTGTTTTTT; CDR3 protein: CASAFGYTGELFF
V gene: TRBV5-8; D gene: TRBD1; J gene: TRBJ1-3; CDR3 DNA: TGTGCCAGCAGCTTGTTTACAGGGGTTGGAAACACCATATATTTT; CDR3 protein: CASSLFTGVGNTIYF
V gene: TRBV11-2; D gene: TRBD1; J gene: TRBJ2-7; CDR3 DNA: TGTGCCAGCAGCTCCCTGACCGGACAGGGGACATACGAGCAGTACTTC; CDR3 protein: CASSSLTGQGTYEQYF
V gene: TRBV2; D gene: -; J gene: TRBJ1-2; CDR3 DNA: TGTGCCAGCACCCCACAAGGGGGACTCAGCTACACCTTC; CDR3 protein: CASTPQGGLSYTF
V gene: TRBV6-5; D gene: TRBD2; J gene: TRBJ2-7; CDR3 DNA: TGTGCCAGCGGACCTAGCGGGAGGTCCTACGAGCAGTACTTC; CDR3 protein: CASGPSGRSYEQYF
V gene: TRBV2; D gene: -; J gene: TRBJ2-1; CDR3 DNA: TGTGCCAGCAGTTACGGGTCCAATGAGCAGTTCTTC; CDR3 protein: CASSYGSNEQFF
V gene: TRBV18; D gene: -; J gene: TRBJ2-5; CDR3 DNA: TGTGCCAGCTCACCGTTCTCGGGGCTATACGAGACCCAGTACTTC; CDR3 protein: CASSPFSGLYETQYF
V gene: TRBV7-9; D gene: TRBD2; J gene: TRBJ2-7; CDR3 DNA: TGTGCCAGCAGCATGGGACTAGCGACGGGGGACGAGCAGTACTTC; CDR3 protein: CASSMGLATGDEQYF
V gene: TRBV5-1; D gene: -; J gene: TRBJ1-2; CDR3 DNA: TGCGCCAGCAGCAAACCGGGACCCCTTCCGGATGGCTACACCTTC; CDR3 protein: CASSKPGPLPDGYTF
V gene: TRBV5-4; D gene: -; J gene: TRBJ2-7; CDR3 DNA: TGTGCCAGCAGCTTGGAGCTTGTCTCGTCCTACGAGCAGTACTTC; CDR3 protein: CASSLELVSSYEQYF
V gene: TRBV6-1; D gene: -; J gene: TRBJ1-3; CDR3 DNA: TGTGCCAGCAGTGAAAGGGCTGGGGGAGACACCATATATTTT; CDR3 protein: CASSERAGGDTIYF
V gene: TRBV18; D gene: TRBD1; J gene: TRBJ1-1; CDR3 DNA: TGTGCCAGCTCACCACGGGACAGCACTGAAGCTTTCTTT; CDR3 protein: CASSPRDSTEAFF
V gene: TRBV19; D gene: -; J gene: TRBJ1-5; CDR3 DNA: TGTGCCAGTACTGCTGGGAGGCGCAATCAGCCCCAGCATTTT; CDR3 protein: CASTAGRRNQPQHF
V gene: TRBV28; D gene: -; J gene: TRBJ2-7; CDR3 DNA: TGTGCCACCCATAGCCCCTACGAGCAGTACTTC; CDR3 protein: CATHSPYEQYF
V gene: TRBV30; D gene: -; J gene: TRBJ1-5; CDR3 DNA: TGTGCCTGGAATGGGGCGGCGAATCAGCCCCAGCATTTT; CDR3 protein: CAWNGAANQPQHF
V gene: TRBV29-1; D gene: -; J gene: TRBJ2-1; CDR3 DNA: TGCAGCATCCGGGCGGGATTTAGCTCCTACAATGAGCAGTTCTTC; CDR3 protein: CSIRAGFSSYNEQFF
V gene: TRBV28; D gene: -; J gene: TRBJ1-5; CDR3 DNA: TGTGCCAGCGGGGGGAGCAATCAGCCCCAGCATTTT; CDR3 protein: CASGGSNQPQHF
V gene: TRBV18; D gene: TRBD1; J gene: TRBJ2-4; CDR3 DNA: TGTGCCAGCTCAGACAGGGGGCTGGTGGACATTCAGTACTTC; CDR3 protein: CASSDRGLVDIQYF
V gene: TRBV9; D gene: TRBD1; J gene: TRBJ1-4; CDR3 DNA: TGTGCCAGCAGCCCGACCGATGGAGGGGGCGCCGGTGAAAAACTGTTTTTT; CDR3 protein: CASSPTDGGGAGEKLFF
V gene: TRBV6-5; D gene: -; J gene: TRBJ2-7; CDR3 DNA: TGTGCCAGCAGTCCGGGACGGATTCAGTACTTC; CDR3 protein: CASSPGRIQYF
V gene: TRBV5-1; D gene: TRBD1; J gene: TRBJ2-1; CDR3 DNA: TGCGCCAGCAGCCTGACGGGGACAGAGGGGGATGAGCAGTTCTTC; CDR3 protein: CASSLTGTEGDEQFF
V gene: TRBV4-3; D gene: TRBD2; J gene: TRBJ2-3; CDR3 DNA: TGCGCCAGCAGCCAAGAAGCTCCACTAGCGGGAGGGGGCGCAGATACGCAGTATTTT; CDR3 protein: CASSQEAPLAGGGADTQYF
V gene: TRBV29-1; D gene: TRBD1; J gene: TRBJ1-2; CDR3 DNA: TGCAGCGTAGGTGGACAGGGTCACGGCTACACCTTC; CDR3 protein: CSVGGQGHGYTF
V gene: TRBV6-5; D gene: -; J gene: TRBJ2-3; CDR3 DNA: TGTGCGACCAGCAATCGGGGGATTAGTGCAGATACGCAGTATTTT; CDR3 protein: CATSNRGISADTQYF